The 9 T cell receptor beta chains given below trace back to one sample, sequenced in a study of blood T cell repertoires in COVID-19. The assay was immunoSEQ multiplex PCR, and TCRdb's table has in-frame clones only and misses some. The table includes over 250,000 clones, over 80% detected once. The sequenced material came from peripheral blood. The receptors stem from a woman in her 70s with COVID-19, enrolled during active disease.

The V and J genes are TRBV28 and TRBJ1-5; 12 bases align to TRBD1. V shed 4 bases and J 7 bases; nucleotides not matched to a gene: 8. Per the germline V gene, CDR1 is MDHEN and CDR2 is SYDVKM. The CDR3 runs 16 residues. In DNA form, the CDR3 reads TGTGCCAGCAGTTCCCCGGGACAGGGGGCGAGGCAGCCCCAGCATTTT. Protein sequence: CASSSPGQGARQPQHF.

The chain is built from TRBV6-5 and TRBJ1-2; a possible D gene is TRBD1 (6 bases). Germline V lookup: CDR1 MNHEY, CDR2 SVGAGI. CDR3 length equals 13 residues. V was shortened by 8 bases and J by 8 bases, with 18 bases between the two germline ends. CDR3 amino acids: CASRPRVGTGYTF. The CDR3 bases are TGTGCCAGCCGACCCCGCGTGGGGACAGGCTACACCTTC.

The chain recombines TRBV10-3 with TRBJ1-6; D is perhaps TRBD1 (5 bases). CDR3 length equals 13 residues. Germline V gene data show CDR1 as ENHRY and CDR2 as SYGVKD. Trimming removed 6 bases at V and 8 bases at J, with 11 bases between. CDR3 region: CAIRGVLDSPLHF. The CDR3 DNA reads TGTGCCATCAGAGGGGTGTTGGATTCACCCCTCCACTTT.

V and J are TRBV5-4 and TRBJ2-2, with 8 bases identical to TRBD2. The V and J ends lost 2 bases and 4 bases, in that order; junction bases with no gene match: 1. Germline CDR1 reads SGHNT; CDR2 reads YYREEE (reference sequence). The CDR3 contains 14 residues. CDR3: CASSLAGATGELFF. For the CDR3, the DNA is TGTGCCAGCAGCTTAGCGGGAGCCACCGGGGAGCTGTTTTTT.

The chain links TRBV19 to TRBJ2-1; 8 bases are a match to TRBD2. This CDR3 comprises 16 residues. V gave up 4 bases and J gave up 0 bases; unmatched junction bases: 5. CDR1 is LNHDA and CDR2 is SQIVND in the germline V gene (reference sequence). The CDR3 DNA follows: TGTGCCAGTAGTAGGCTTGGGACTAGCTCCTACAATGAGCAGTTCTTC. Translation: CASSRLGTSSYNEQFF.

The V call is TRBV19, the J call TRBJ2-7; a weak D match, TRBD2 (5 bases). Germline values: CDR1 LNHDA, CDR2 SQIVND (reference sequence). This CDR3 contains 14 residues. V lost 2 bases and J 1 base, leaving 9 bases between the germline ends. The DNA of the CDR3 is TGTGCCAGTAGTATAAAAGGAGGATCCTACGAGCAGTACTTC. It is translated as CASSIKGGSYEQYF.

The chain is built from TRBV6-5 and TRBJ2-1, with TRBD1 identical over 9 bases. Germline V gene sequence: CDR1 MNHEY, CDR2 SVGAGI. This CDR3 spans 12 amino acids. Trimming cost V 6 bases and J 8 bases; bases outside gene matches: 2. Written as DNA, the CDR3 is TGTGCCAGCAGACAGGGGGCGGATGAGCAGTTCTTC. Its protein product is CASRQGADEQFF.

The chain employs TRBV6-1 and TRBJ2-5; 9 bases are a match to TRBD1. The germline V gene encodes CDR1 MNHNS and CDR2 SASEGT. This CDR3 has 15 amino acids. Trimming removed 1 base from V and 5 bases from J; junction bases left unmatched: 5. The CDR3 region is CASSEDRGLSETQYF. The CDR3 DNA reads TGTGCCAGCAGTGAAGACAGGGGGCTTTCGGAGACCCAGTACTTC.

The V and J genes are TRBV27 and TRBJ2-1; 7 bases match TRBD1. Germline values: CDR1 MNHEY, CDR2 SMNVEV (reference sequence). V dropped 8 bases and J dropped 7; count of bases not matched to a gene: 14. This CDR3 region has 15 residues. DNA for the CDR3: TGTGCCAGCTCGAACAGGGGAAAGGGAATTAATGAGCAGTTCTTC. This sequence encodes CASSNRGKGINEQFF.